The 26 T cell receptor beta chains below all came from one sample that was sequenced in a study of blood T cell repertoires in COVID-19. Produced via immunoSEQ multiplex PCR; TCRdb's table is partial and in-frame only. The data show 99,000 or so clones, with 81% seen just once and over 35% held by the top ten. The sample was peripheral blood. These TCRs come from a man older than 75 with acute or convalescent COVID-19.

V gene TRBV7-9 combines with J gene TRBJ1-4; D unclear. CDR3 size: 15 residues. Trimming took off 1 base at V and 5 bases at J, with 11 bases between the two ends. Germline V lookup: CDR1 SEHNR, CDR2 FQNEAQ (reference sequence). CDR3 region: CASSLEWRTNEKLFF. The CDR3, as DNA: TGTGCCAGCAGCTTAGAGTGGAGAACGAATGAAAAACTGTTTTTT.

This clone has just a few counts. This chain connects TRBV5-1 to TRBJ2-5, with TRBD1 matching over 11 bases. Trimming took 4 bases from V and 4 from J; bases not matched to a gene: 9. Per germline, CDR1 SGHRS and CDR2 YFSETQ. This CDR3 is 16 amino acids long. Written as DNA, the CDR3 is TGCGCCAGCAGCCCCCTTGGGGGGACAGGGGGAGAGACCCAGTACTTC. Protein: CASSPLGGTGGETQYF.

V gene TRBV2 combines with J gene TRBJ2-1; D call uncertain. V was trimmed by 7 bases and J by 3 bases, leaving 19 bases between them. The germline CDR1 and CDR2 sequences are SNHLY and FYNNEI. The CDR3 extends over 16 amino acids. In nucleotides, the CDR3 is TGTGCCAGCATCCGACTTCCACCCGGCTTCTACAATGAGCAGTTCTTC. Its translation is CASIRLPPGFYNEQFF.

The V gene is TRBV9, the J gene TRBJ2-2; TRBD1 is a possible D gene (7 bases). Germline V lookup: CDR1 SGDLS, CDR2 YYNGEE. CDR3 length: 15 residues. V lost 3 bases and J 6 bases, leaving 15 bases between the germline ends. The CDR3 DNA follows: TGTGCCAGCAGCGCCGAAGGAGGGGGCGCCGGGGAGCTGTTTTTT. Its protein is CASSAEGGGAGELFF.

The genes are TRBV19 and TRBJ1-4, with a tentative D call TRBD1 (5 bases). The germline V gene encodes CDR1 LNHDA and CDR2 SQIVND (reference sequence). V was shortened by 7 bases and J by 0 bases, with 12 bases between the two germline ends. This CDR3 spans 15 amino acids. Written as DNA, the CDR3 is TGTGCCAGTATTGGCCAGGGTGCAACTAATGAAAAACTGTTTTTT. Protein: CASIGQGATNEKLFF.

The gene calls are TRBV5-1 and TRBJ2-3; maybe TRBD2 (5 bases). Germline values: CDR1 SGHRS, CDR2 YFSETQ. The CDR3 has 13 amino acids. Trimming stripped 7 bases from V and 3 bases from J, with 12 bases between. The CDR3 nucleotides are TGCGCCAGCGGACTGCCGCAAACAGATACGCAGTATTTT. Protein sequence: CASGLPQTDTQYF.

This chain uses TRBV7-3 with TRBJ1-5; the D is unclear. The CDR3 is made up of 14 amino acids. CDR1 is SGHTA and CDR2 is FQGTGA in the germline V gene. V was pared by 4 bases and J by 2 bases, with 9 bases between. The CDR3 nucleotides are TGTGCCAGCAGCTACGCGGGTGGCAATCAGCCCCAGCATTTT. This gives the protein CASSYAGGNQPQHF.

The CDR3 sequence: CASSQTPTGAQSPLHF. The CDR3 nucleotides read TGTGCCAGCAGCCAAACTCCGACAGGGGCACAGTCACCCCTCCACTTT. The V gene is TRBV5-6, the J gene TRBJ1-6, with 8 bases identical to TRBD1. The CDR3 runs 16 residues. J gave up 10 bases and V 4 bases, and 13 bases lay outside the gene matches. Looked up from germline, CDR1 is SGHDT and CDR2 is YYEEEE.

This chain joins TRBV2 and TRBJ1-3; no firm D call. Germline loops: CDR1 SNHLY, CDR2 FYNNEI. The CDR3 runs 15 residues. The V end was cut by 0 bases, the J end by 0 bases, with 6 bases between. The CDR3 protein is CASSEASISGNTIYF. DNA for the CDR3: TGTGCCAGCAGTGAAGCTAGCATCTCTGGAAACACCATATATTTT.

The J gene is TRBJ1-2, the V gene TRBV5-1, with D tentatively TRBD1 (5 bases). Trimming left V 4 bases short and J 4 bases short, with 11 bases between. CDR1 is SGHRS and CDR2 is YFSETQ in the germline V gene. The CDR3 contains 13 residues. CDR3 residues: CASSQDTTYGYTF. The CDR3 DNA reads as TGCGCCAGCAGCCAGGACACAACCTATGGCTACACCTTC.

The gene calls are TRBV14 and TRBJ2-7; TRBD2 agrees at 10 bases. With V trimmed by 4 bases and J by 6 bases, 9 bases remained unmatched. The CDR3 runs 15 residues. Germline V gene sequence: CDR1 SGHDN, CDR2 FVKESK. Written as DNA, the CDR3 is TGTGCCAGCAGCCCCCTTCTAGCGGGAGTGGGCGAGCAGTACTTC. This encodes CASSPLLAGVGEQYF.

The V and J genes are TRBV6-5 and TRBJ2-5; D uncertain. The V and J ends lost 7 bases and 5 bases respectively, with 14 bases between them. The germline CDR1 and CDR2 sequences are MNHEY and SVGAGI. CDR3 size: 13 residues. The CDR3 coding sequence is TGTGCCAGCAACGATTACTACGGGGAGACCCAGTACTTC. Encoded protein: CASNDYYGETQYF.

This clone was recorded a few times. The chain employs TRBV9 and TRBJ1-1; a possible D gene is TRBD1 (5 bases). This CDR3 comprises 15 residues. Germline loops: CDR1 SGDLS, CDR2 YYNGEE. The V end lost 5 bases, the J end lost 3 bases, and 17 bases lay between the germline ends. The CDR3 is CASSRTPGRDTEAFF. For the CDR3, the DNA is TGTGCCAGCAGTAGGACACCTGGGAGGGACACTGAAGCTTTCTTT.

The V and J genes are TRBV6-2 or TRBV6-3 and TRBJ2-1, with 9 bases aligning to TRBD2. Trimming at V came to 1 base and at J to 0 bases, leaving 1 base not matched to a gene. Per the germline V gene, CDR1 is MNHEY and CDR2 is SVGEGT. This CDR3 comprises 16 residues. Here the CDR3 DNA reads TGTGCCAGCAGTTACTGGGGACTAGCCTCCTACAATGAGCAGTTCTTC. It specifies CASSYWGLASYNEQFF.

The chain carries TRBV6-5 and TRBJ1-5; D not certain. In germline, CDR1 is MNHEY, CDR2 SVGAGI. There are 13 residues in the CDR3. V lost 4 bases and J 2 bases, leaving 6 bases between the germline ends. The CDR3 region is CASSSYGNQPQHF. CDR3 DNA sequence: TGTGCCAGCAGTTCGTATGGCAATCAGCCCCAGCATTTT.

The chain couples TRBV2 to TRBJ1-1; TRBD1 aligns across 8 bases. With V trimmed by 4 bases and J by 1 base, 2 bases remained unmatched. Per the germline V gene, CDR1 is SNHLY and CDR2 is FYNNEI. The length of the CDR3 is 14 residues. CDR3 in amino acids: CASSAGGPNTEAFF. CDR3 bases: TGTGCCAGCAGTGCAGGGGGCCCGAACACTGAAGCTTTCTTT.

This rearrangement joins TRBV4-1 to TRBJ2-5, with 8 bases matching TRBD1. Losses at the gene ends were 3 bases for V and 5 bases for J; bases not matched to a gene: 8. The CDR3 runs 15 residues. Looked up from germline, CDR1 is MGHRA and CDR2 is YSYEKL. The CDR3 region is CASSHSDRVRETQYF. The CDR3 DNA sequence: TGCGCCAGCAGCCACTCGGACAGGGTTAGGGAGACCCAGTACTTC.

This rearrangement joins TRBV19 to TRBJ2-1; possibly TRBD2 for D (5 bases). This CDR3 comprises 13 residues. Germline V gene lookup returns CDR1 LNHDA and CDR2 SQIVND (reference sequence). The V end was cut by 3 bases, the J end by 8 bases, with 11 bases between. CDR3 DNA: TGTGCCAGTAGTATGCGGGCCGGTGATGAGCAGTTCTTC. Protein product: CASSMRAGDEQFF.

The chain links TRBV15 to TRBJ2-5; TRBD2 might be the D (5 bases). Per germline, CDR1 LNHNV and CDR2 YYDKDF (reference sequence). V dropped 0 bases and J dropped 7 bases, with 9 bases sitting between them. The CDR3 runs 13 residues. CDR3 residues: CATSRDEAGTQYF. CDR3 DNA sequence: TGTGCCACCAGCAGAGATGAGGCGGGGACCCAGTACTTC.

This clone showed up just once. This chain joins TRBV7-3 and TRBJ1-5; the D gene is possibly TRBD1 (5 bases). The CDR3 covers 18 residues. CDR1 and CDR2 (germline): SGHTA, FQGTGA. V lost 6 bases and J lost 0, with 21 bases in between. The CDR3 coding sequence is TGTGCCAGCAGGCGGACATCTGGGGAGGGGTATAGCAATCAGCCCCAGCATTTT. Translating it yields CASRRTSGEGYSNQPQHF.

The chain joins TRBV5-1 to TRBJ2-1; the D is unclear. The CDR3 sequence is 11 residues long. With 1 base removed from V and 8 bases from J, the gap between germline ends came to 4 bases. Germline CDR1 is SGHRS and CDR2 is YFSETQ. The CDR3 DNA reads TGCGCCAGCAGCTTGATCGATGAGCAGTTCTTC. It codes for CASSLIDEQFF.

The chain has TRBV29-1 and TRBJ2-2, with 12 bases lining up with TRBD2. The CDR3 loop spans 14 amino acids. Germline assignment: CDR1 SQVTM and CDR2 ANQGSEA. V shed 4 bases, J shed 5 bases, and the junction held 2 bases outside the gene matches. This CDR3 is CSVVTSGSTGELFF. DNA of the CDR3: TGCAGCGTTGTGACTAGCGGGAGTACCGGGGAGCTGTTTTTT.

Worth noting for this clone: In the same sample, other DNA sequences code for this CDR3. The CDR3 loop reads CASSPSGAYNEQFF. The CDR3 DNA reads TGCGCCAGCAGCCCTAGCGGCGCTTACAATGAGCAGTTCTTC. The chain uses TRBV5-1 and TRBJ2-1; TRBD2 agrees at 7 bases. The CDR3 runs to 14 residues. Losses at the gene ends were 4 bases for V and 4 bases for J; bases not matched to a gene: 5. CDR1 is SGHRS, CDR2 YFSETQ, per germline.

The chain is built from TRBV5-1 and TRBJ2-4; TRBD1 matches 10 bases. Germline lookup yields CDR1 SGHRS and CDR2 YFSETQ. CDR3 length: 14 amino acids. After removal of 0 bases from V and 7 bases from J, the junction contained 1 base not matched to a gene. The CDR3 protein is CASSLEGQGNIQYF. The DNA for the CDR3 is TGCGCCAGCAGCTTGGAGGGACAGGGGAACATTCAGTACTTC.

V usage is TRBV2 and J usage is TRBJ2-7; 11 positions agree with TRBD2. This CDR3 spans 13 amino acids. Germline V gene sequence: CDR1 SNHLY, CDR2 FYNNEI. J gave up 5 bases and V 7 bases, and 4 bases lay outside the gene matches. CDR3 residues: CASTASGRHEQYF. The CDR3 DNA reads TGTGCCAGCACGGCTAGCGGGAGGCACGAGCAGTACTTC. Drawing the rest from reference TRBV2 and TRBJ2-7, the complete variable domain is EPEVTQTPSHQVTQMGQEVILRCVPISNHLYFYWYRQILGQKVEFLVSFYNNEISEKSEIFDDQFSVERPDGSNFTLKIRSTKLEDSAMYFCASTASGRHEQYFGPGTRLTVT.

By share, this clone counts as medium-sized (0.01 to 0.1%). V usage is TRBV7-3 and J usage is TRBJ1-1; D remains ambiguous. The CDR3 extends over 13 amino acids. The V end lost 3 bases, the J end lost 5 bases, and 10 bases lay between the germline ends. Germline loops: CDR1 SGHTA, CDR2 FQGTGA. The CDR3 region has the DNA TGTGCCAGCAGCTTTAAGAGGGAGACTGAAGCTTTCTTT. It encodes CASSFKRETEAFF.